One and the same sample provided the 29 T cell receptor beta chains below, sequenced in a study of T-cell memory formation after mild COVID-19. TCRdb ran MiXCR on the 5' RACE reads and lists one entry per CDR3 protein. In the table there are 200,000 to 300,000 distinct CDR3 sequences, approximately 15% of which are singletons. The sample taken for sequencing was PBMCs or a T cell subset sorted from them (not recorded which). The receptors were sampled from an adult woman who had mild COVID-19 (a few samples of this study predate the infection). Cell type and time point are not known.

Comment on this clonotype: The limits of the CDR3 on the DNA are not certain, so only TCRdb's listed CDR3 is given. The V and J genes are TRBV12-2 and TRBJ2-2; the D segment call TRBD1 is taken from the table without a DNA check. TRBV12-2 is a recognized pseudogene. The CDR3 is 13 amino acids long, termini counted. CDR3 sequence reads: CASMSCPTGSCFF.

This clonotype was detected only a few times. The chain links TRBV5-1 to TRBJ2-7; D is unresolved. Germline lookup yields CDR1 SGHRS and CDR2 YFSETQ. Trimming cost V 0 bases and J 0 bases, with 7 bases left between them. This CDR3 spans 14 amino acids. The CDR3 bases are TGCGCCAGCAGCTTGGCCCGCAACTCCTACGAGCAGTACTTC. The encoded protein is CASSLARNSYEQYF. The entire variable domain, with the rest obtained from reference TRBV5-1 and TRBJ2-7, is as follows: KAGVTQTPRYLIKTRGQQVTLSCSPISGHRSVSWYQQTPGQGLQFLFEYFSETQRNKGNFPGRFSGRQFSNSRSEMNVSTLELGDSALYLCASSLARNSYEQYFGPGTRLTVT.

The rearrangement links TRBV5-1 to TRBJ2-2; TRBD1 or TRBD2 may be the D gene (5 bases each). V lost 9 bases and J 2 bases, leaving 17 bases between the germline ends. Germline V gives CDR1 SGHRS, CDR2 YFSETQ. The CDR3 loop spans 15 amino acids. For the CDR3, the DNA is TGCGCCACCCCAGCCGGGGCAGGTAACACCGGGGAGCTGTTTTTT. Translating gives CATPAGAGNTGELFF.

This clonotype has just a few counts. The gene calls are TRBV20-1 and TRBJ2-3; D may be TRBD1 or TRBD2 (6 bases each). This CDR3 comprises 15 residues. V lost 6 bases, J lost 2 bases, and 18 bases lay in between. The germline gives CDR1 DFQATT, CDR2 SNEGSKA (reference sequence). CDR3 nucleotide sequence: TGCAGTGCCTCGGGGGCCCTTTTAAACACAGATACGCAGTATTTT. Protein: CSASGALLNTDTQYF.

The chain couples TRBV5-1 to TRBJ2-3; D ambiguous. The CDR3 runs 15 residues. V was shortened by 0 bases and J by 1 base, with 9 bases between the two germline ends. The germline CDR1 and CDR2 sequences are SGHRS and YFSETQ. The CDR3 nucleotides read TGCGCCAGCAGCTTGGGCCTCTCAGGCACAGATACGCAGTATTTT. Its translation is CASSLGLSGTDTQYF.

This clonotype appeared many times. J is TRBJ2-1 and V is TRBV4-1, with D possibly being TRBD2 (5 bases). Trimming removed 0 bases at V and 6 bases at J, with 15 bases between. Germline V gene lookup returns CDR1 MGHRA and CDR2 YSYEKL. This CDR3 has 16 residues. CDR3 protein: CASSQEGVLVVNEQFF. The CDR3 DNA reads as TGCGCCAGCAGCCAAGAGGGTGTACTAGTAGTCAATGAGCAGTTCTTC.

The genes are TRBV5-1 and TRBJ2-1, with D perhaps matching TRBD2 (7 bases). Germline CDR1 and CDR2: SGHRS and YFSETQ. V dropped 1 base and J dropped 5 bases, with 10 bases sitting between them. CDR3 length: 14 residues. For the CDR3, the DNA is TGCGCCAGCAGCTTGCGGGGGGCCCACAATGAGCAGTTCTTC. Protein product: CASSLRGAHNEQFF.

This clonotype was seen a handful of times. This chain links TRBV7-2 with TRBJ1-4; weak D call: TRBD1 (6 bases). The CDR3 is 14 residues long. The germline CDR1 and CDR2 sequences are SGHTA and FQGNSA. V was clipped by 3 bases and J by 4 bases, with 9 bases between them. CDR3 region: CASSLGALNEKLFF. The CDR3 bases are TGTGCCAGCAGCTTGGGGGCCCTTAATGAAAAACTGTTTTTT.

This clonotype was detected a few times. The V and J genes are TRBV4-2 and TRBJ2-6; D is undetermined. The germline V gene encodes CDR1 LGHNA and CDR2 YNFKEQ. V gave up 4 bases and J gave up 4 bases, with 20 bases separating them. The length of the CDR3 is 18 residues. CDR3 protein: CASSPQLLTVTGANVLTF. In DNA, the CDR3 is TGTGCCAGCAGCCCACAGCTCCTAACAGTTACCGGGGCCAACGTCCTGACTTTC.

The chain uses TRBV7-2 and TRBJ2-1, with TRBD2 matching over 14 bases. Per the germline V gene, CDR1 is SGHTA and CDR2 is FQGNSA. The CDR3 is 19 amino acids. Trimming took 5 bases from V and 1 from J; bases not matched to a gene: 10. The CDR3 loop is CASSRRTSGRIGSYNEQFF. In nucleotides, the CDR3 is TGTGCCAGCAGCCGACGGACTAGCGGGAGGATTGGGTCCTACAATGAGCAGTTCTTC. Using reference TRBV7-2 and TRBJ2-1 for the parts outside the CDR3, the full variable domain is GAGVSQSPSNKVTEKGKDVELRCDPISGHTALYWYRQSLGQGLEFLIYFQGNSAPDKSGLPSDRFSAERTGGSVSTLTIQRTQQEDSAVYLCASSRRTSGRIGSYNEQFFGPGTRLTVL.

This clonotype was recorded many times. V usage is TRBV29-1 and J usage is TRBJ2-5, with D maybe TRBD1 (5 bases). The ends were cut back, 3 bases at V and 5 bases at J, with 13 bases in the middle. Per the germline V gene, CDR1 is SQVTM and CDR2 is ANQGSEA. This CDR3 comprises 13 residues. CDR3 DNA: TGCAGCGTTGATTCAGGGTGGCGGGAGACCCAGTACTTC. Amino acid sequence: CSVDSGWRETQYF.

This clonotype has only a few counts. The chain is built from TRBV20-1 and TRBJ2-1; TRBD2 matches at 14 bases. Germline lookup yields CDR1 DFQATT and CDR2 SNEGSKA (reference sequence). V was clipped by 5 bases and J by 7 bases; unmatched bases: 7. This CDR3 spans 15 amino acids. CDR3 nucleotide sequence: TGCAGTGCTGAGGCGGGGACTAGCGGGAGTAATGAGCAGTTCTTC. Translating it yields CSAEAGTSGSNEQFF.

V is TRBV2 and J is TRBJ2-7; D might be TRBD1 (5 bases). CDR3 length: 13 residues. Germline CDR1 and CDR2: SNHLY and FYNNEI. V shed 7 bases and J shed 3 bases, with 13 bases lying between them. CDR3 amino acids: CASNPSGFYEQYF. CDR3 coding DNA: TGTGCCAGCAACCCCTCAGGGTTCTACGAGCAGTACTTC.

The rearrangement uses TRBV20-1 and TRBJ2-2; D possibly uses TRBD1 or TRBD2 (5 bases each). The ends were cut back, 3 bases at V and 6 bases at J, with 20 bases in the middle. The V gene's germline CDR1 is DFQATT and CDR2 SNEGSKA (reference sequence). CDR3 length equals 16 residues. The CDR3 region is CSASRQGVGGPGELFF. CDR3 sequence (DNA): TGCAGTGCTAGTCGGCAGGGAGTTGGGGGACCCGGGGAGCTGTTTTTT.

This clonotype has at least ten counts. The chain employs TRBV7-2 and TRBJ1-4; 7 bases line up with TRBD1. This CDR3 contains 16 residues. Trimming at V came to 1 base and at J to 5 bases, leaving 7 bases not matched to a gene. Germline-derived CDR1 and CDR2 are SGHTA and FQGNSA. This chain's CDR3 is CASSLVGGGMNEKLFF. CDR3 nucleotide sequence: TGTGCCAGCAGCTTAGTTGGAGGGGGCATGAATGAAAAACTGTTTTTT.

This clonotype was found a few times. The CDR3 coding sequence is TGTGCCAGCAGCTTAAGAATTTCTAGCGGGAGTAGCACAGATACGCAGTATTTT. Protein product: CASSLRISSGSSTDTQYF. This chain uses TRBV7-2 with TRBJ2-3, with 10 bases lining up with TRBD2. This CDR3 is built from 18 residues. V gave up 2 bases and J gave up 0 bases; unmatched junction bases: 8. Germline V gives CDR1 SGHTA, CDR2 FQGNSA.

This clonotype was counted at least ten times. One junction end disagrees with the germline gene, perhaps due to a read error. This sequence joins TRBV5-1 and TRBJ1-5; TRBD1 aligns across 9 bases. Germline V gives CDR1 SGHRS, CDR2 YFSETQ. The CDR3 covers 14 residues. CDR3 in amino acids: CASSSGTGNQPQHF. CDR3 DNA: TGTGCCAGCAGCTCTGGGACAGGGAACCAGCCCCAGCATTTT.

Ten or more counts support this clonotype. This chain connects TRBV5-1 to TRBJ2-7, with a tentative D call TRBD1 (5 bases). The germline V gene has CDR1 SGHRS and CDR2 YFSETQ. The CDR3 is 13 amino acids. V was shortened by 3 bases and J by 3 bases, with 10 bases between the two germline ends. The CDR3 DNA reads TGCGCCAGCAGCTCGAAGGACATCTACGAGCAGTACTTC. Protein product: CASSSKDIYEQYF.

This clonotype was seen ten or more times. The J gene is TRBJ1-1, the V gene TRBV5-1; D is perhaps TRBD1 (6 bases). The CDR3 has 14 amino acids. Trimming took 4 bases from V and 5 from J, leaving 15 bases between them. Per germline, CDR1 SGHRS and CDR2 YFSETQ. CDR3 bases: TGCGCCAGCAGCCCCGGACAGATACGAACTGAAGCTTTCTTT. It codes for CASSPGQIRTEAFF.

This clonotype was detected only a few times. J is TRBJ2-7 and V is TRBV6-2 or TRBV6-3; 8 bases are shared with TRBD1. This CDR3 is 14 amino acids long. Germline assignment: CDR1 MNHEY and CDR2 SVGEGT. Trimming cost V 5 bases and J 2 bases; bases outside gene matches: 5. The CDR3 nucleotides read TGTGCCAGCAGTCCGGGACAGGCGCCCTACGAGCAGTACTTC. Protein: CASSPGQAPYEQYF.

This chain links TRBV29-1 with TRBJ1-2; 9 bases map to TRBD1. CDR3 length: 13 residues. J lost 5 bases, V lost 7 bases, and 8 bases had no gene match. Per the germline V gene, CDR1 is SQVTM and CDR2 is ANQGSEA. The CDR3 DNA reads TGCAGCGCCCAGGGGGACAGGGAATATGGCTACACCTTC. It encodes CSAQGDREYGYTF.

The gene calls are TRBV3-1 and TRBJ2-1; 8 nucleotides align to TRBD1. The CDR3 extends over 15 amino acids. V was pared by 6 bases and J by 2 bases, with 6 bases of the junction left unmatched. Germline V gene lookup returns CDR1 LGHDT and CDR2 YNNKEL (reference sequence). The CDR3 DNA reads as TGTGCCAGCAGTCAGGGGACAGGACCCTACAATGAGCAGTTCTTC. Amino acids: CASSQGTGPYNEQFF.

V gene TRBV12-5 combines with J gene TRBJ1-1, with a tentative D call TRBD1 (6 bases). The CDR3 extends over 18 amino acids. With 3 bases removed from V and 0 bases from J, the gap between germline ends came to 20 bases. The germline V gene has CDR1 LGHNT and CDR2 FRNRAP. CDR3 sequence: CASGFMGGGVGMNTEAFF. CDR3 nucleotides: TGTGCTAGTGGTTTCATGGGGGGCGGTGTTGGAATGAACACTGAAGCTTTCTTT.

This clonotype appeared a few times. This chain connects TRBV5-1 to TRBJ2-7, with 10 bases matching TRBD1. The CDR3 length is 14 residues. Trimming took 4 bases from V and 3 from J; bases not matched to a gene: 4. Germline CDR1 reads SGHRS; CDR2 reads YFSETQ. CDR3 sequence reads: CASSVRDRGYEQYF. CDR3 in DNA: TGCGCCAGCAGCGTCCGGGACAGGGGCTACGAGCAGTACTTC. Full variable domain (outside the CDR3, taken from reference TRBV5-1 and TRBJ2-7): KAGVTQTPRYLIKTRGQQVTLSCSPISGHRSVSWYQQTPGQGLQFLFEYFSETQRNKGNFPGRFSGRQFSNSRSEMNVSTLELGDSALYLCASSVRDRGYEQYFGPGTRLTVT.

The V gene is TRBV5-1, the J gene TRBJ2-4, with D maybe TRBD1 (6 bases). The CDR3 runs to 15 residues. Germline values: CDR1 SGHRS, CDR2 YFSETQ. With 4 bases removed from V and 6 bases from J, the gap between germline ends came to 17 bases. The CDR3 reads CASSHEMGAVNIQYF. Written as DNA, the CDR3 is TGCGCCAGCAGCCACGAAATGGGGGCCGTAAACATTCAGTACTTC. The full variable domain, completed using reference TRBV5-1 and TRBJ2-4, is KAGVTQTPRYLIKTRGQQVTLSCSPISGHRSVSWYQQTPGQGLQFLFEYFSETQRNKGNFPGRFSGRQFSNSRSEMNVSTLELGDSALYLCASSHEMGAVNIQYFGAGTRLSVL.

This clonotype turned up a few times. The J gene is TRBJ2-5, the V gene TRBV5-1; TRBD2 agrees at 8 bases. Germline CDR1 SGHRS, CDR2 YFSETQ. V was pared by 2 bases and J by 3 bases, with 3 bases of the junction left unmatched. The CDR3 spans 14 residues. CDR3 amino acids: CASSFSGDEETQYF. CDR3 nucleotides: TGCGCCAGCAGCTTTAGCGGGGACGAAGAGACCCAGTACTTC.

This sequence joins TRBV27 and TRBJ1-3; tentatively, D is TRBD1 (6 bases). V dropped 4 bases and J dropped 0 bases, with 13 bases sitting between them. The length of the CDR3 is 16 residues. Germline assignment: CDR1 MNHEY and CDR2 SMNVEV (reference sequence). This chain's CDR3 is CASSSKTGLSGNTIYF. CDR3 coding DNA: TGTGCCAGCAGTTCTAAGACAGGCCTCTCTGGAAACACCATATATTTT.

The gene calls are TRBV24-1 and TRBJ1-5, with D possibly being TRBD1 (6 bases). Trimming removed 3 bases from V and 6 bases from J, with 8 bases in between. The CDR3 has 13 amino acids. Germline lookup yields CDR1 KGHDR and CDR2 SFDVKD. DNA of the CDR3: TGTGCCACCAGTGATCGGGACACTCAGCCCCAGCATTTT. Amino acids: CATSDRDTQPQHF.

This clonotype was detected a few times. The chain joins TRBV20-1 to TRBJ2-2; D uncertain. CDR3 length equals 15 residues. Per germline, CDR1 DFQATT and CDR2 SNEGSKA (reference sequence). Deletions cut 0 bases from V and 3 bases from J, with 11 bases between. CDR3 sequence: CSARDHIRDTGELFF. The CDR3 DNA follows: TGCAGTGCTAGAGATCACATCCGAGACACCGGGGAGCTGTTTTTT.